The rows below give T cell receptor beta chains drawn from one sample of a study of blood T cell repertoires in COVID-19. Libraries were prepared by immunoSEQ multiplex PCR; TCRdb keeps only in-frame clonotypes and omits some of them. This table holds around 310,000 clones, roughly 90% found once. Material: peripheral blood. All receptors derive from a woman aged 50 to 60 with active or convalescent COVID-19. Both conserved end residues are part of each CDR3. D genes are given only for firm matches.

>TRBV18|TRBD1|TRBJ1-1
CASSTGQGEAFF
>TRBV25-1|TRBD1|TRBJ2-1
CASSESRGLSWNEQFF
>TRBV21-1|-|TRBJ1-5
CASSTGHNQPQHF
>TRBV30|-|TRBJ1-1
CACTGASEAFF
>TRBV6-2/TRBV6-3|-|TRBJ1-5
CASSPQTGNQPQHF
>TRBV11-2|-|TRBJ1-2
CASSQRTVTNYGYTF
>TRBV2|-|TRBJ1-5
CASSELEGFGSQPQHF
>TRBV12-3/TRBV12-4|-|TRBJ2-1
CAVGYHEQFF
>TRBV11-3|TRBD2|TRBJ2-3
CASSLVAGGADTQYF
>TRBV4-3|-|TRBJ2-1
CASSQEGLNNEQFF
>TRBV6-5|-|TRBJ1-3
CASSWDIDSGNTIYF
>TRBV9|TRBD2|TRBJ2-2
CASSPSGGVWTGELFF
>TRBV6-5|-|TRBJ1-3
CASSYSGGPGNTIYF
>TRBV12-3/TRBV12-4|-|TRBJ1-1
CASSLSQTRWAFF
>TRBV19|-|TRBJ2-7
CASSIVFGQTSSYEQYF
>TRBV6-2/TRBV6-3|-|TRBJ1-1
CASSPRTLSTEAFF
>TRBV3-1/TRBV3-2|-|TRBJ1-5
CASSQDRGNQPQHF
>TRBV30|-|TRBJ2-1
CAWNQGNYNEQFF
>TRBV7-3|-|TRBJ2-1
CASSFSGPLGDEQFF
>TRBV7-2|-|TRBJ2-2
CASSFSSNTGELFF
>TRBV6-2/TRBV6-3|-|TRBJ2-1
CASSYSMAGSDNEQFF
>TRBV30|-|TRBJ1-2
CAWSRGSYGYTF
>TRBV5-1|-|TRBJ2-5
CASSLNGFGGFGLSGETQYF
>TRBV5-1|-|TRBJ2-7
CASSLAGSSTYEQYF
>TRBV19|-|TRBJ1-2
CASSIAGGYTF
>TRBV14|TRBD2|TRBJ2-5
CASSQMRIAGRETQYF
>TRBV9|-|TRBJ1-5
CASSPGGASNQPQHF
>TRBV6-2/TRBV6-3|TRBD2|TRBJ2-2
CASSYQRELTGELFF
>TRBV4-2|TRBD2|TRBJ2-3
CASSQDIPTSGRSDTQYF
>TRBV30|-|TRBJ2-6
CAWTRGTGANVLTF
>TRBV5-8|-|TRBJ1-5
CASTSPGGGRQPQHF
>TRBV19|-|TRBJ2-3
CASSALLDRADTQYF
>TRBV11-2|-|TRBJ2-2
CASSLMGAGTGELFF
>TRBV4-2|-|TRBJ1-2
CASSSGQRFNYGYTF
>TRBV14|-|TRBJ1-3
CASSLTGSVGNTIYF
>TRBV30|TRBD1|TRBJ2-5
CACAGDRDETQYF
>TRBV21-1|-|TRBJ1-4
CAIKRPTREANEKLFF
>TRBV14|-|TRBJ2-7
CASSHPGWSDYEQYF
>TRBV29-1|TRBD1|TRBJ1-5
CSVRAGTGNQPQHF
>TRBV9|TRBD1|TRBJ1-5
CASSETGDSNQPQHF
>TRBV6-2/TRBV6-3|-|TRBJ1-4
CASSLPDWYEKLFF
>TRBV12-3/TRBV12-4|-|TRBJ1-3
CASTQTDRNTIYF
>TRBV19|-|TRBJ2-7
CASSNSGTYSYEQYF
>TRBV10-3|TRBD1|TRBJ2-2
CAISDIRTGPSGELFF
>TRBV5-4|-|TRBJ2-1
CASSLGPGSYNEQFF
>TRBV4-3|TRBD2|TRBJ2-7
CASSQNSGGAIYEQYF
>TRBV18|-|TRBJ2-1
CASSQGLNNEQFF
>TRBV29-1|-|TRBJ1-2
CSVEAGRVYGYTF
>TRBV5-1|-|TRBJ2-3
CASSWRDFATDTQYF
>TRBV27|TRBD1|TRBJ2-7
CASSLGTGWDEQYF
>TRBV28|TRBD1|TRBJ2-3
CASSLSTGSTDTQYF
>TRBV7-9|-|TRBJ1-6
CASSPDSSYNSPLHF
>TRBV5-1|-|TRBJ2-5
CASSRDGGAQETQYF